This T cell receptor beta chain appears in the sequencing data of a study of post-analysis software for immune sequencing data. As for the study in general: As for disease course, relapsing-remitting, secondary progressive and progressive-relapsing multiple sclerosis were all included. General observations from the study: Patients showed TRBV5-6, TRBV5-1 and TRBV20-1 among a handful of TRBV segments more frequent than in controls. People with multiple sclerosis had a significantly lower normalized Chao1 diversity than controls did.

Turning to this clonotype: Its antigen is unidentified.

Every TCR beta cDNA library bore unique molecular identifiers. A single record per CDR3 protein comes from TCRdb applying MiXCR to the PCR reads. The sample gives about 560,000 distinct CDR3 sequences, around 47% of which show up once; 1.5% to 2% is in the top ten. V lost 10 bases to trimming and J lost 0 bases, with 14 bases between them. This CDR3 has 14 amino acids. This chain joins TRBV12-3 or TRBV12-4 and TRBJ2-3; D is perhaps TRBD2 (6 bases). Material: blood. This TCR was sampled from a girl aged 5 to 17 with multiple sclerosis. The CDR3 here is CATRISGSTDTQYF. The CDR3 region has the DNA TGTGCCACACGGATTAGCGGAAGCACAGATACGCAGTATTTT.